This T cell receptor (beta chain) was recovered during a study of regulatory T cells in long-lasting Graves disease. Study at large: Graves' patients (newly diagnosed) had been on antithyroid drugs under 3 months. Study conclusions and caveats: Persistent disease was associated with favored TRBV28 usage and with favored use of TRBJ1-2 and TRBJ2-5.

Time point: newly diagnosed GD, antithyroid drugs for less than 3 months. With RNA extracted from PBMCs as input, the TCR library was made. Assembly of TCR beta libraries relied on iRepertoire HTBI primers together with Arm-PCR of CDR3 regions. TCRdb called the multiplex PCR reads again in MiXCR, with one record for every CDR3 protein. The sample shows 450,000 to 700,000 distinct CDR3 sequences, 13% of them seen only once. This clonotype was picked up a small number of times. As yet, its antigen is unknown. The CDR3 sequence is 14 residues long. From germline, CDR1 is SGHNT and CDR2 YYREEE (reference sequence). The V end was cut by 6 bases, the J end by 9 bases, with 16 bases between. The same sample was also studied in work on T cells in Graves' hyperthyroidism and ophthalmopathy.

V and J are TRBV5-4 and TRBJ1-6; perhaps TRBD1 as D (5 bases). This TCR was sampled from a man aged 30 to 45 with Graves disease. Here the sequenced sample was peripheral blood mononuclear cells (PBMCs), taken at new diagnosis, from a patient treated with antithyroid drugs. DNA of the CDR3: TGTGCCAGCACTAACAAGTGGAGGGGTTCACCCCTCCACTTT. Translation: CASTNKWRGSPLHF. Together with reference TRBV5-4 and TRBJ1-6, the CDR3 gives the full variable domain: ETGVTQSPTHLIKTRGQQVTLRCSSQSGHNTVSWYQQALGQGPQFIFQYYREEENGRGNFPPRFSGLQFPNYSSELNVNALELDDSALYLCASTNKWRGSPLHFGNGTRLTVT.